The clone carrying this TCR beta chain was seen repeatedly, ten times or more. The antigen remains unidentified. From germline, CDR1 is MNHNS and CDR2 SASEGT. Trimming shortened V by 3 bases and J by 2 bases, and 15 bases separated the two germline ends. This CDR3 is 16 amino acids long. Generated by immunoSEQ multiplex PCR, the TCRdb table keeps only in-frame clones and is missing some. Here the sample spans hundreds of thousands of clones, around 73% being singletons. This specimen comes from a study of shared clonotypes between healthy human individuals. In the study overall: Serving as donors were a couple of women and a few men, whose ages spanned 18 to 49. The study's findings and limits: Only blood underwent sampling, and tissue repertoires likely differ. In the sorted subsets, rarefaction showed sequencing was incomplete despite large depth. Relative to clonotypes present in all four donors, those not shared had lower generation probabilities.

The chain combines TRBV6-1 with TRBJ2-3; tentative D call: TRBD2 (6 bases). Sequencing was performed on memory CD4+ T cells sorted from blood. The subset was: CD45RA-negative fraction. This sequence was found in a woman aged 25 to 45 in good health. CDR3 residues: CASSEQGLIPTDTQYF. CDR3 DNA sequence: TGTGCCAGCAGTGAGCAGGGACTGATTCCCACAGATACGCAGTATTTT.